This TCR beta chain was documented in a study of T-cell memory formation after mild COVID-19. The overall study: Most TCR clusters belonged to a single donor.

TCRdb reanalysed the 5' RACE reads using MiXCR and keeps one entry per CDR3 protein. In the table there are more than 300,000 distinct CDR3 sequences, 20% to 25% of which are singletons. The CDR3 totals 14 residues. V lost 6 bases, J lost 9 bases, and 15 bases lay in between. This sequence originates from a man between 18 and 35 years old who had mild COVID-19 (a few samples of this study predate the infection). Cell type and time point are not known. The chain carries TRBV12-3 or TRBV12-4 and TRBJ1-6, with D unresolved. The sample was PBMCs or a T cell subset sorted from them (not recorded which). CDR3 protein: CASSYDPLGSPLHF. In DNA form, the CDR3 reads TGTGCCAGCAGCTATGACCCATTGGGTTCACCCCTCCACTTT.